This passage covers 20 T cell receptor beta chains from one sample sequenced in a study of T cell responses to AZD1222 COVID-19 vaccine. Assay: immunoSEQ multiplex PCR; the TCRdb copy retains only in-frame clones and omits some. The sample contains some 130,000 clones, around 85% of which appear only once. This sample comprised peripheral blood, obtained on day 0 of AZD1222 vaccination. Receptors were obtained from an adult in good health.

The rearrangement uses TRBV3-1 (or the pseudogene TRBV3-2) and TRBJ2-7; a possible D gene is TRBD2 (6 bases). The ends were cut back, 4 bases at V and 9 bases at J, with 22 bases in the middle. The CDR3 spans 15 residues. Germline CDR1 is LGHDT and CDR2 is YNNKEL (reference sequence). The CDR3 reads CASSPAGGVKGRQYF. The CDR3 DNA reads TGTGCCAGCAGCCCGGCCGGCGGGGTTAAAGGACGGCAGTACTTC.

The chain recombines TRBV20-1 with TRBJ1-1; no clear D. This CDR3 has 13 amino acids. In germline, CDR1 is DFQATT, CDR2 SNEGSKA (reference sequence). Trimming pared 3 bases from V and 10 bases from J, leaving 18 bases between. The CDR3 DNA is TGCAGTGCTAGTCTCCAGGAAGTATCCACAGCTTTCTTT. Translating it yields CSASLQEVSTAFF.

The CDR3 DNA sequence: TGCGCCAGCAGCTTGTTCGGGGCCCAAGAGACCCAGTACTTC. Its translation is CASSLFGAQETQYF. V gene TRBV5-1 combines with J gene TRBJ2-5, with D perhaps matching TRBD1 or TRBD2 (5 bases each). Trimming removed 1 base at V and 1 base at J, with 8 bases between. The CDR3 is 14 amino acids. Germline CDR1 is SGHRS and CDR2 is YFSETQ.

This clone was recorded a few times. The chain carries TRBV11-3 and TRBJ2-1, with 9 bases identical to TRBD1. V trimming: 1 base; J trimming: 7 bases; junction bases outside the gene matches: 5. This CDR3 region has 15 residues. CDR1 and CDR2 from the germline V gene are SGHNT and YENEEA. The CDR3 DNA sequence: TGTGCCAGCAGCTTAGGCGGGACAGGGACGAATGAGCAGTTCTTC. Amino acid sequence: CASSLGGTGTNEQFF.

The genes are TRBV7-3 and TRBJ2-3; 16 bases are a match to TRBD2. Germline lookup yields CDR1 SGHTA and CDR2 FQGTGA. J lost 2 bases, V lost 5 bases, and 7 bases had no gene match. The CDR3 sequence is 18 residues long. The CDR3 sequence is CASSRTGTSGRATDTQYF. The CDR3 coding sequence is TGTGCCAGCAGCCGAACCGGGACTAGCGGGAGGGCCACAGATACGCAGTATTTT.

The J gene is TRBJ1-1, the V gene TRBV30; possibly TRBD1 for D (5 bases). The CDR3 is 13 amino acids. The V gene lost 5 bases and the J gene lost 2 bases, with 12 bases spanning the gap. CDR1 and CDR2 (germline): GTSNPN, SVGIG (reference sequence). The CDR3 nucleotides are TGTGCCTGGGGGGGACGGATCAACACTGAAGCTTTCTTT. Translating gives CAWGGRINTEAFF.

The rearrangement uses TRBV19 and TRBJ2-1, with D possibly being TRBD2 (10 bases). The CDR3 is 17 amino acids. V was clipped by 5 bases and J by 10 bases, with 27 bases between them. Germline CDR1 reads LNHDA; CDR2 reads SQIVND (reference sequence). The chain's CDR3 is CASSGTGRVAGGGEQFF. For the CDR3, the DNA is TGTGCCAGTAGTGGGACAGGGAGAGTAGCGGGAGGTGGAGAGCAGTTCTTC.

V and J are TRBV20-1 and TRBJ2-5, with D possibly TRBD1 on 5 matching bases. The CDR3 loop spans 11 amino acids. The ends were cut back, 7 bases at V and 0 bases at J, with 6 bases in the middle. Germline lookup yields CDR1 DFQATT and CDR2 SNEGSKA (reference sequence). This CDR3 is CSGTNQETQYF. The DNA for the CDR3 is TGCAGTGGGACAAACCAAGAGACCCAGTACTTC.

Turning to this clone: This sample also contains other DNA sequences that code for the same CDR3. This chain joins TRBV28 and TRBJ2-7; D unclear. This CDR3 contains 11 residues. V was cut by 5 bases and J by 2 bases, with 4 bases left in between. Germline lookup yields CDR1 MDHEN and CDR2 SYDVKM. CDR3 sequence: CASSLTYEQYF. The CDR3 DNA sequence: TGTGCCAGCAGTCTGACCTACGAGCAGTACTTC.

The chain combines TRBV7-9 with TRBJ1-3; D gene unclear. The V end was cut by 3 bases, the J end by 9 bases, with 12 bases between. The length of the CDR3 is 13 residues. The germline V gene has CDR1 SEHNR and CDR2 FQNEAQ (reference sequence). CDR3 in amino acids: CASSLIGIGTIYF. The CDR3 nucleotides read TGTGCCAGCAGCTTGATAGGGATTGGCACCATATATTTT.

The chain links TRBV6-1 to TRBJ2-7, with 11 bases lining up with TRBD2. There are 12 residues in the CDR3. The J segment lost 4 bases and the V segment lost 10 bases, leaving 3 bases of the junction unmatched. Germline V gene sequence: CDR1 MNHNS, CDR2 SASEGT. CDR3 sequence: CATLAGGYEQYF. The CDR3 DNA follows: TGTGCCACCCTAGCGGGGGGTTACGAGCAGTACTTC.

The V and J genes are TRBV10-3 and TRBJ2-1; possibly TRBD2 for D (6 bases). V was shortened by 11 bases and J by 5 bases, with 16 bases between the two germline ends. CDR3 size: 13 residues. Germline V lookup: CDR1 ENHRY, CDR2 SYGVKD. Here the CDR3 reads CAGRGGGDNEQFF. DNA of the CDR3: TGTGCCGGGCGGGGCGGTGGGGACAATGAGCAGTTCTTC.

The chain carries TRBV5-1 and TRBJ1-1; a weak D match, TRBD1 (6 bases). Germline V gene lookup returns CDR1 SGHRS and CDR2 YFSETQ. Trimming pared 4 bases from V and 4 bases from J, leaving 17 bases between. The CDR3 extends over 15 amino acids. The DNA for the CDR3 is TGCGCCAGCAGCCGGGGGGAGCAGGGGACCACTGAAGCTTTCTTT. Translation: CASSRGEQGTTEAFF.

The chain couples TRBV5-5 to TRBJ1-1; tentative D call: TRBD1 (5 bases). CDR1 and CDR2 from the germline V gene are SGHKS and YYEKEE (reference sequence). V dropped 6 bases and J dropped 3 bases, with 15 bases sitting between them. The CDR3 runs 14 residues. The CDR3 sequence is CASKRRQSDTEAFF. CDR3 sequence (DNA): TGTGCCAGCAAGAGAAGACAGTCGGACACTGAAGCTTTCTTT.

The V call is TRBV24-1, the J call TRBJ1-4; possibly TRBD1 for D (6 bases). V shed 5 bases and J shed 5 bases, with 11 bases lying between them. The CDR3 extends over 14 amino acids. Germline V lookup: CDR1 KGHDR, CDR2 SFDVKD. CDR3 protein: CATSAWDKNEKLFF. Here the CDR3 DNA reads TGTGCCACCAGTGCCTGGGACAAGAATGAAAAACTGTTTTTT.

J is TRBJ2-7 and V is TRBV7-8, with 7 bases lining up with TRBD1. Germline values: CDR1 SGHVS, CDR2 FQNEAQ. Unmatched junction bases numbered 8, after V lost 0 bases and J lost 6 bases. The CDR3 consists of 15 residues. For the CDR3, the DNA is TGTGCCAGCAGCTTAGCTTTGGGCAGGGGGTCCGAGCAGTACTTC. Protein: CASSLALGRGSEQYF.

The chain carries TRBV5-1 and TRBJ2-7, with 12 bases lining up with TRBD1. The CDR3 runs to 17 residues. J was trimmed by 1 base and V by 2 bases; bases with no gene match: 7. Germline V gene lookup returns CDR1 SGHRS and CDR2 YFSETQ. The CDR3 DNA follows: TGCGCCAGCAGCTTACCGGGACAGGGGGCATGGTCCTACGAGCAGTACTTC. The encoded protein is CASSLPGQGAWSYEQYF.

About this clone: Compared with germline, one end of the junction differs, possibly owing to a read error. The V and J genes are TRBV27 and TRBJ1-6, with D tentatively TRBD1 (6 bases). CDR1 and CDR2 (germline): MNHEY, SMNVEV (reference sequence). The CDR3 is made up of 17 amino acids. This CDR3 is CASSLLGRGSNNSPLHF. The CDR3 DNA reads TGTGCCAGCAGTTTATTGGGCAGGGGCTCCAATAATTCACCCCTCCACTTT.

The chain links TRBV12-2 to TRBJ1-5. TRBV12-2 is labeled a pseudogene. The CDR3 extends over 18 amino acids. Here the CDR3 reads CASRLARRAGTSNQPQHF. The CDR3 DNA reads TGTGCAAGTCGCTTAGCGAGAAGGGCAGGGACGAGCAATCAGCCCCAGCATTTT.

This chain connects TRBV12-3 or TRBV12-4 to TRBJ1-3, with a possible D match to TRBD1 (6 bases). Trimming left V 5 bases short and J 4 bases short, with 9 bases between. CDR3 size: 13 residues. The CDR3 nucleotides read TGTGCCAGCAGTACAGGGCCGGGAAACACCATATATTTT. As protein: CASSTGPGNTIYF.